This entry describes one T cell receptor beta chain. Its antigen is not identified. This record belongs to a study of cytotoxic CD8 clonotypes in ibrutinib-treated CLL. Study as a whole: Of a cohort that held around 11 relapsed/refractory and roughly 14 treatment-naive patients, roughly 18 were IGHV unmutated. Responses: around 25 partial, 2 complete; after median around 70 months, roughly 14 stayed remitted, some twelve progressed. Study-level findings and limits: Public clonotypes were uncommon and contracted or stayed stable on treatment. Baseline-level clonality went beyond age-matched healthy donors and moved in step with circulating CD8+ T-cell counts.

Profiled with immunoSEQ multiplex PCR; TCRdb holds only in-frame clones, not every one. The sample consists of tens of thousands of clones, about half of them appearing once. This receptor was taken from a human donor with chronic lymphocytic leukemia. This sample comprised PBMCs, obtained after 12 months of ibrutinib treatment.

The CDR3 DNA reads as TGTGCCAGCAGCGTAGCGGGAGGGCTAGGCGGGGAGCTGTTTTTT. Translation: CASSVAGGLGGELFF. The V gene is TRBV9, the J gene TRBJ2-2, with 8 bases identical to TRBD2. In germline, CDR1 is SGDLS, CDR2 YYNGEE. V shed 0 bases and J 7 bases; nucleotides not matched to a gene: 5. There are 15 residues in the CDR3.